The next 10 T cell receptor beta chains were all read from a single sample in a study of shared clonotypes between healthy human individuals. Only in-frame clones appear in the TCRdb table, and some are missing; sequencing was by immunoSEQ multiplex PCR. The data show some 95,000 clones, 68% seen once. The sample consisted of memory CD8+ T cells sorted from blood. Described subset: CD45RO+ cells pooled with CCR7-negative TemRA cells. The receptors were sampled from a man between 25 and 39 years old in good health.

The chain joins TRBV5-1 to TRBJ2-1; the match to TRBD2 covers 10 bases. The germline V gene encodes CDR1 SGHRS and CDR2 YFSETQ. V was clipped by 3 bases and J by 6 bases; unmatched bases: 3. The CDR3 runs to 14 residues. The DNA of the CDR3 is TGCGCCAGCAGCTGGACTAGCGGACTCAATGAGCAGTTCTTC. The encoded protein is CASSWTSGLNEQFF.

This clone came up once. The DNA for the CDR3 is TGCGCCAGCAGCCAAGAGATACCCACTCGGCAATCCTACAATGAGCAGTTCTTC. This encodes CASSQEIPTRQSYNEQFF. V gene TRBV4-3 combines with J gene TRBJ2-1; D uncertain. V was pared by 0 bases and J by 1 base, with 16 bases between. CDR1 is LGHNA, CDR2 YSLEER, per germline. The CDR3 runs 18 residues.

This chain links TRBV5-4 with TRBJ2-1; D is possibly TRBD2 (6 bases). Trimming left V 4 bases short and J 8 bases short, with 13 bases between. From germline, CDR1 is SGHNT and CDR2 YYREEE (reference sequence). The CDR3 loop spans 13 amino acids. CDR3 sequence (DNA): TGTGCCAGCAGCGCGGGACGATGGGATGAGCAGTTCTTC. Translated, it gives CASSAGRWDEQFF.

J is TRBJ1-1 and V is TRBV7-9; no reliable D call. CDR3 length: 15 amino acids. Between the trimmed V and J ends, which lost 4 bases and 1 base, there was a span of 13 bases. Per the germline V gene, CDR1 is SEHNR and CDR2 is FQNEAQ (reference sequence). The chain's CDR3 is CASSSIWTGNTEAFF. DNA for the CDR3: TGTGCCAGCAGCTCTATTTGGACTGGGAACACTGAAGCTTTCTTT. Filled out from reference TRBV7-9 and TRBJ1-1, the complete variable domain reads DTGVSQNPRHKITKRGQNVTFRCDPISEHNRLYWYRQTLGQGPEFLTYFQNEAQLEKSRLLSDRFSAERPKGSFSTLEIQRTEQGDSAMYLCASSSIWTGNTEAFFGQGTRLTVV.

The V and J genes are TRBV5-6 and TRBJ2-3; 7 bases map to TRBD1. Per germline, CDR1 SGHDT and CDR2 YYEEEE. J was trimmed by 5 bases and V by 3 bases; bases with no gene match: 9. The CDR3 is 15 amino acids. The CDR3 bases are TGTGCCAGCAGCTCCCTTGACAGGGATATAGATACGCAGTATTTT. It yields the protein CASSSLDRDIDTQYF.

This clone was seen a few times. As DNA, the CDR3 is TGTGCCAGCAGTTCGGGGTTAGTTGAGCAGTTCTTC. It translates to CASSSGLVEQFF. The rearrangement uses TRBV27 and TRBJ2-1, with D possibly being TRBD2 (5 bases). The V and J ends lost 4 bases and 9 bases respectively, with 10 bases between them. The CDR3 is 12 amino acids. Germline loops: CDR1 MNHEY, CDR2 SMNVEV (reference sequence).

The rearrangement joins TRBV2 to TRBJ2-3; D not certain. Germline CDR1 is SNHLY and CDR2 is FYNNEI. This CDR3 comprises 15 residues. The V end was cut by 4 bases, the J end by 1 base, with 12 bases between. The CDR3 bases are TGTGCCAGCAGTGGAAAGGTGGATGGCACAGATACGCAGTATTTT. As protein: CASSGKVDGTDTQYF.

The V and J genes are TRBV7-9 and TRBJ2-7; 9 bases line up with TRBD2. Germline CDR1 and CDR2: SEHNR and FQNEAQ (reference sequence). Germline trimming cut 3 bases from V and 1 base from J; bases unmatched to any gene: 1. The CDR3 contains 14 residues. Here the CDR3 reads CASSFSGRSYEQYF. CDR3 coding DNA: TGTGCCAGCAGCTTCAGCGGGAGGTCCTACGAGCAGTACTTC.

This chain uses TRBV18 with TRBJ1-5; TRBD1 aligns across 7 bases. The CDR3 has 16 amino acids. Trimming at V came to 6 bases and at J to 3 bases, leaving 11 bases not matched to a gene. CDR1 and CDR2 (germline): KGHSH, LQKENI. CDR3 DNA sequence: TGTGCCAGCTCTCTACAGGGGATTTCCAACAATCAGCCCCAGCATTTT. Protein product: CASSLQGISNNQPQHF.

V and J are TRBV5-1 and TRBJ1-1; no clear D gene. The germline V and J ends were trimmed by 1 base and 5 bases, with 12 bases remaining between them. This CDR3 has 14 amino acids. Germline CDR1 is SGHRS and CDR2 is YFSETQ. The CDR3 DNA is TGCGCCAGCAGCTTGAGGCCCTACGGGACTGAAGCTTTCTTT. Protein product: CASSLRPYGTEAFF.